This T cell receptor beta chain was recorded in a study of read filtering for tumor transcriptome and immune sequencing. Study details: The cohort had about 16 men and approximately 13 women aged about 45 to 80, mean about 66 years. RNA-seq yielded only roughly 75 to 1273 TCR reads, IR-seq about 3.5 to 10.27 million. Revised staging placed eight or nine patients in R-ISS I, about 16 in II, more than five in III.

Molecular barcoded adaptors covering alpha/delta and beta/gamma chains were used on 400 ng RNA. Using its own MiXCR run on the reads, TCRdb lists one record per CDR3 protein. The top ten clones hold around 8.2% of a sample with some 130,000 distinct CDR3 sequences, roughly 13% of them seen once. This clonotype was recorded many times. Its antigen is not identified. Findings of the study overall: In IR-seq, single-read clonotypes were roughly 80% of clonotypes but 3.5% to 4% of reads.

The V gene's germline CDR1 is LGHNA and CDR2 YNFKEQ. The length of the CDR3 is 15 residues. The junction had 12 bases not matched to a gene; V was cut back by 1 base and J by 9 bases. What was sequenced was a population of CD138-negative cells sorted from bone marrow. The rearrangement joins TRBV4-2 to TRBJ2-7; TRBD2 matches 7 bases. The source is a donor aged 40 or older with multiple myeloma. This CDR3 is CASSQGEGSPIRQYF. CDR3 bases: TGTGCCAGCAGCCAAGGGGAGGGGAGCCCCATAAGGCAGTACTTC.